This T cell receptor (beta chain) was identified in a study of shared clonotypes between healthy human individuals. Sequencing was performed with immunoSEQ multiplex PCR; in TCRdb, only in-frame clones are kept and a portion is missing. This table has fewer than 2.5 million clones, 80% to 95% appearing once. Germline V gene sequence: CDR1 LNHNV, CDR2 YYDKDF (reference sequence). CDR3 length: 14 residues. V was pared by 6 bases and J by 1 base, with 11 bases between. The sample holds one count of this clone. V and J are TRBV15 and TRBJ2-3, with D possibly matching TRBD2 (6 bases). The sample comprised naive CD4+ T cells from PBMCs. Described subset: CD45RA+ positively selected. This clonotype was obtained from a man between 18 and 35 years old in good health. Some clones in this sample may be carry-over from other donors' samples. CDR3 nucleotides: TGTGCCACCAGGGGGCGGGATGGCACAGATACGCAGTATTTT. Translating it yields CATRGRDGTDTQYF. Using reference TRBV15 and TRBJ2-3 for the parts outside the CDR3, the full variable domain is DAMVIQNPRYQVTQFGKPVTLSCSQTLNHNVMYWYQQKSSQAPKLLFHYYDKDFNNEADTPDNFQSRRPNTSFCFLDIRSPGLGDTAMYLCATRGRDGTDTQYFGPGTRLTVL.